Sequencing of this T cell receptor beta chain was carried out in a study of control samples from healthy donors and cancer patients. The data were produced by immunoSEQ multiplex PCR, yet TCRdb's version contains in-frame clones alone and is incomplete. Of 55,000 to 90,000 clones in the sample, about 80% were seen once. V shed 4 bases and J 7 bases; nucleotides not matched to a gene: 12. This CDR3 region has 15 residues. The germline V gene encodes CDR1 LNHDA and CDR2 SQIVND (reference sequence). V gene TRBV19 combines with J gene TRBJ1-2, with TRBD1 matching 7 bases. This receptor was identified in a man aged 45 to 65 in good health. The sample was blood. DNA of the CDR3: TGTGCCAGTAGTAATTTCGACAGGCGACAGGGTGGCTACACCTTC. Amino acids: CASSNFDRRQGGYTF.